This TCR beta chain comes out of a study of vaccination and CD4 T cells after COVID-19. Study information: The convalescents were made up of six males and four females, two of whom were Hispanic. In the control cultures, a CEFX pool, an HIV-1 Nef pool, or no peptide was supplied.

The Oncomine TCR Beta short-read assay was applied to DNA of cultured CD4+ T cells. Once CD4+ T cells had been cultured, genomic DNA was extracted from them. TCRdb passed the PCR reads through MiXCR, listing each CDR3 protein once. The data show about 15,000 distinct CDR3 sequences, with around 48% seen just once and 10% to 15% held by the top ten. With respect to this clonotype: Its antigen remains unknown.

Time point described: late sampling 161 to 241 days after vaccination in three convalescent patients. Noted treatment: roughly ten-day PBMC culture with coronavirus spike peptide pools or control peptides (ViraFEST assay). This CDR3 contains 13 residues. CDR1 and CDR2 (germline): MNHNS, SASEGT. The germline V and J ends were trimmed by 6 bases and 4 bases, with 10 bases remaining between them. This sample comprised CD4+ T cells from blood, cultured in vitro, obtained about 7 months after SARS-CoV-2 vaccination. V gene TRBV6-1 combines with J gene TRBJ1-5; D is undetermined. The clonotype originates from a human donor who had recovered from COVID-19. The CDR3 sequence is CASSGQINQPQHF. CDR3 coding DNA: TGTGCCAGCAGCGGCCAGATTAATCAGCCCCAGCATTTT.